These 13 T cell receptor beta chains originate from one sample sequenced in a study of cytomegalovirus exposure and HLA in healthy donors. The PCR used 60 Vbeta and 13 Jbeta primers. Profiled with immunoSEQ multiplex PCR; TCRdb holds only in-frame clones, not every one. The sample lists 150,000 to 200,000 clones, approximately 86% occurring once. Sequenced input: PBMCs. These receptors were taken from a woman under 30 in good health and CMV-seronegative.

On this clone: The junction shows a germline mismatch at one end, possibly a read error. This rearrangement joins TRBV6-5 to TRBJ2-1, with 12 positions matching TRBD2. CDR1 is MNHEY, CDR2 SVGAGI, per germline. The CDR3 is 16 residues long. CDR3 in amino acids: CASSYSSSGRANERFF. The CDR3 coding sequence is TGTGCCAGCAGTTACTCGTCTAGCGGGAGGGCCAATGAGCGGTTCTTC.

J is TRBJ2-1 and V is TRBV25-1; 13 nucleotides agree with TRBD2. The CDR3 extends over 16 amino acids. The V and J ends lost 1 base and 5 bases, in that order; junction bases with no gene match: 2. Germline CDR1 reads MGHDK; CDR2 reads SYGVNS. CDR3 nucleotides: TGTGCCAGCAGTGAATTCGGGACTAGCGGGAACAATGAGCAGTTCTTC. Protein: CASSEFGTSGNNEQFF.

This clone was observed a single time. The chain is built from TRBV4-1 and TRBJ2-7; 9 nucleotides align to TRBD2. Germline assignment: CDR1 MGHRA and CDR2 YSYEKL. This CDR3 is built from 16 residues. V was clipped by 2 bases and J by 1 base; unmatched bases: 6. CDR3 nucleotide sequence: TGCGCCAGCAGCCAATCCACTAGCGGGCCATCCTACGAGCAGTACTTC. Protein sequence: CASSQSTSGPSYEQYF.

About this clone itself: Other DNA sequences in this specimen translate into the identical CDR3. DNA of the CDR3: TGTGCCAGCAGCTTAGGACAGTTGAACACTGAAGCTTTCTTT. Its protein is CASSLGQLNTEAFF. The V and J genes are TRBV7-9 and TRBJ1-1; tentatively, D is TRBD1 (5 bases). CDR1 SEHNR and CDR2 FQNEAQ come from the germline V gene (reference sequence). The ends were cut back, 1 base at V and 0 bases at J, with 6 bases in the middle. CDR3 size: 14 residues.

The chain links TRBV30 to TRBJ1-1, with a weak D call TRBD1 (6 bases). Trimming stripped 3 bases from V and 10 bases from J, with 9 bases between. The length of the CDR3 is 10 residues. Germline CDR1 and CDR2: GTSNPN and SVGIG (reference sequence). The CDR3 here is CAWRGGGAFF. DNA for the CDR3: TGTGCCTGGAGAGGGGGGGGAGCTTTCTTT.

The chain combines TRBV30 with TRBJ2-1; 12 bases are a match to TRBD1. V dropped 3 bases and J dropped 8; count of bases not matched to a gene: 8. The CDR3 runs 15 residues. From germline, CDR1 is GTSNPN and CDR2 SVGIG (reference sequence). In DNA form, the CDR3 reads TGTGCCTGGAGCCCCGGGACAGGGGGCTTTGATGAGCAGTTCTTC. Its protein is CAWSPGTGGFDEQFF.

This clone appeared a few times. The rearrangement uses TRBV5-6 and TRBJ2-7; no reliable D call. Germline V lookup: CDR1 SGHDT, CDR2 YYEEEE. V was clipped by 0 bases and J by 6 bases, with 10 bases between them. The CDR3 consists of 13 residues. CDR3 in DNA: TGTGCCAGCAGCTTGGTCACTACGGTCGAGCAGTACTTC. Encoded protein: CASSLVTTVEQYF.

This rearrangement joins TRBV21-1 to TRBJ2-3; TRBD1 is the table's D call and was not checked against the DNA. TRBV21-1 is classified as a pseudogene. The CDR3 has 17 residues. CDR3 nucleotides: TGTGCCAGCAGCAAATTGGGGACACCCCGTAGCACAGATACGCAGTATTTT. Translation gives CASSKLGTPRSTDTQYF.

This clone was detected a few times. CDR3 residues: CASSQGGQGSEKLFF. Written as DNA, the CDR3 is TGTGCCAGCAGCCAAGGGGGACAGGGAAGTGAAAAACTGTTTTTT. V is TRBV4-2 and J is TRBJ1-4, with 9 bases lining up with TRBD1. CDR1 is LGHNA and CDR2 is YNFKEQ in the germline V gene. This CDR3 spans 15 amino acids. J gave up 7 bases and V 1 base, and 4 bases lay outside the gene matches.

V is TRBV27 and J is TRBJ2-1, with D possibly matching TRBD2 (5 bases). The V gene lost 5 bases and the J gene lost 7 bases, with 9 bases spanning the gap. CDR1 is MNHEY, CDR2 SMNVEV, per germline (reference sequence). CDR3 length equals 12 residues. Here the CDR3 DNA reads TGTGCCAGCAGTGAGGGCCCGAATGAGCAGTTCTTC. Protein product: CASSEGPNEQFF.

This chain links TRBV30 with TRBJ2-1; 7 positions agree with TRBD1. Germline V gene sequence: CDR1 GTSNPN, CDR2 SVGIG (reference sequence). Unmatched junction bases numbered 9, after V lost 7 bases and J lost 6 bases. The CDR3 loop spans 13 amino acids. CDR3 residues: CASDRVTFNEQFF. CDR3 nucleotides: TGTGCCTCAGACAGGGTGACCTTCAATGAGCAGTTCTTC.

V gene TRBV6-5 combines with J gene TRBJ2-3, with 7 bases fitting TRBD2. Germline V gene lookup returns CDR1 MNHEY and CDR2 SVGAGI. The trim removed 8 bases at V and 1 base at J, leaving 9 bases unmatched. The length of the CDR3 is 15 residues. CDR3 residues: CASDPRGGGTDTQYF. The CDR3 DNA reads TGTGCCAGCGACCCTCGCGGGGGTGGCACAGATACGCAGTATTTT.

The chain uses TRBV7-8 and TRBJ1-2; possibly TRBD1 for D (6 bases). The CDR3 has 11 residues. Germline V lookup: CDR1 SGHVS, CDR2 FQNEAQ. The chain's CDR3 is CGTQGNYGYTF. CDR3 sequence (DNA): TGTGGGACCCAGGGGAACTATGGCTACACCTTC.